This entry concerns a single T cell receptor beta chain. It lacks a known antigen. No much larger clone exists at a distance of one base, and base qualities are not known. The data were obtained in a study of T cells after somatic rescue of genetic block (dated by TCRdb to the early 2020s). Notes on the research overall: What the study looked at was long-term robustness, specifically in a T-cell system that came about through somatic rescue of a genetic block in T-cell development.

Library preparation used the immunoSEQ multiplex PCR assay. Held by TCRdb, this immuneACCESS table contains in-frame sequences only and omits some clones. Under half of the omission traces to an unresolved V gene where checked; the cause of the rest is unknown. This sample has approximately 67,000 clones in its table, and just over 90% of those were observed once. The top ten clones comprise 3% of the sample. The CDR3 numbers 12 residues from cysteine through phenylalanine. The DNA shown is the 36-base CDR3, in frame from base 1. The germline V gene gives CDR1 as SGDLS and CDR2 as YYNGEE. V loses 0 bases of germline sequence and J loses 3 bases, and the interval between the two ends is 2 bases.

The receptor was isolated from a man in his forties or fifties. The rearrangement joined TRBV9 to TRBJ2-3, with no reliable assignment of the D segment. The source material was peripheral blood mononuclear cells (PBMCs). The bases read TGTGCCAGCAGCGTAGTAACAGATACGCAGTATTTT. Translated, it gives CASSVVTDTQYF. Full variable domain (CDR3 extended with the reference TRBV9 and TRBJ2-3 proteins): DSGVTQTPKHLITATGQRVTLRCSPRSGDLSVYWYQQSLDQGLQFLIQYYNGEERAKGNILERFSAQQFPDLHSELNLSSLELGDSALYFCASSVVTDTQYFGPGTRLTVL.